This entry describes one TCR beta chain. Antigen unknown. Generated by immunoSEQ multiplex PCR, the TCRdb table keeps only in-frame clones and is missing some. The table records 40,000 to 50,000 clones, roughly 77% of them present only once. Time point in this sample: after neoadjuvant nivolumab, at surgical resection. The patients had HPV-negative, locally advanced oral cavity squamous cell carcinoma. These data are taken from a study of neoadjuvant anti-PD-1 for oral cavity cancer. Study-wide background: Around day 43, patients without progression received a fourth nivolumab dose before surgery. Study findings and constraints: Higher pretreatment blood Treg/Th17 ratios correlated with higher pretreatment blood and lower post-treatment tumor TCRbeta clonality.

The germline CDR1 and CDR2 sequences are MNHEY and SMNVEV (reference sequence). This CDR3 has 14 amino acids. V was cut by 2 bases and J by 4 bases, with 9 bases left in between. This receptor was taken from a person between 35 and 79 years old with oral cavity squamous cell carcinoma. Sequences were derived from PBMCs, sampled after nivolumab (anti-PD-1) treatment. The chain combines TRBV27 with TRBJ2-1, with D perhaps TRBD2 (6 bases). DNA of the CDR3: TGTGCCAGCAGTTTAACGGGAGCGTACAATGAGCAGTTCTTC. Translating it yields CASSLTGAYNEQFF.